This record looks at one T cell receptor beta chain sequence and its context. This clonotype was counted a few times. Its antigen has not been determined. Base qualities are missing; no much larger clone stands one base away. This sample was taken from a study of spatial heterogeneity in lung cancer (dated by TCRdb to about 2019). Study-level background: Donors were 72 patients with early-stage, untreated non-small cell lung cancer from the lung TRACERx cohort. Follow-up PBMC samples were sequenced whenever available, with the median time to follow-up being around 2 years after resection. Beta-chain transcripts were consistently detected in greater numbers than alpha-chain transcripts, which likely reflected higher beta-chain transcript abundance. In the raw uncorrected reads, each unique combination of TCR and UMI appeared more than ten times on average. The study quantitatively compared TCR alpha and beta repertoires across multiple tumor regions, matched nontumor lung and blood in non-small cell lung cancer. Nonsynonymous mutation counts, determined by whole-exome sequencing of tumor tissue, were related to TCR repertoire features. Both alpha and beta chains were TCR-sequenced in samples taken at surgery, namely 220 tumor regions, 64 matched nontumor lung samples and roughly 56 PBMC samples.

The library was obtained by 5' RACE. The sample was run on a NextSeq 500. The TCR library protocol attached a unique molecular identifier to each TCR cDNA molecule to allow correction of PCR and sequencing errors. In the source study's methods: TCR identification, UMI-based error correction and CDR3 extraction were performed with Decombinator tools. Expanded TCRs were defined as those above a frequency of 2 per 1,000, corresponding to the top 1% of the tumor frequency distribution. Each repertoire was subsampled 100 times to 5,000 TCRs, after which Renyi diversity was computed with the R vegan package. CDR3 similarity networks were constructed using string-kernel similarity of amino acid triplets, with links drawn between CDR3s whose pairwise similarity was above 0.82. TCRdb applied fastp at Q25 and MiXCR to the public reads, then kept only in-frame beta chains. Rows merge per CDR3 protein into single entries with the most common DNA and genes. V and J calls and clone size were set by TCRdb, not the authors. Within this sample are about 52,000 distinct CDR3 sequences, with less than 9% of them counted one time only. The biggest ten clones account for around 33% of the sample.

Taken with the paper, the label for time point translates to: blood at routine non-recurrence follow-up after resection. Without any cell sorting, TCR sequencing was performed on whole RNA extracted either from tumor and nontumor lung tissue or from cryopreserved PBMC samples. A patient was chosen for TCR sequencing only when enough RNA was available from at least two tumor regions. The study at large found these results: Confirming at a functional level the hypothesis that regional TCRs recognize regional mutations was considered to require additional single-cell paired TCR alpha and beta sequencing. Only 13 to 15 patients were included in comparisons of baseline and follow-up blood repertoires. Ubiquitous expanded tumor TCRs showed up in blood more often at tumor resection than at routine follow-up.

The CDR3, cysteine through phenylalanine, is 15 amino acids long. The retained sequence is limited to the CDR3, 45 bases, with the frame set at the first base. Sequences LGHDT (CDR1) and YNNKEL (CDR2) are obtained from the germline V gene (reference sequence). V is cut back by 1 base and J by 6 bases, with 6 bases in the junction unmatched. The rearranged segments are TRBV3-1 and TRBJ2-1, with TRBD2 matching 7 junction bases. The sample in question was PBMCs, obtained at follow-up. The source is a female donor with early-stage non-small cell lung cancer. The DNA sequence follows: TGTGCCAGCAGCCAAGCCCCCTTAGCGGGCAATGAGCAGTTCTTC. Translated, it gives CASSQAPLAGNEQFF.